The entry below describes one T cell receptor beta chain. Its antigen is as yet unknown. Use of 60 Vbeta and 13 Jbeta primers characterized the PCR. Some clones are missing from TCRdb's copy, which holds only in-frame ones; the method was immunoSEQ multiplex PCR. The repertoire has 100,000 to 150,000 clones, approximately 80% of them found once; the top ten carry around 1.2%. This record comes from a study of cytomegalovirus exposure and HLA in healthy donors. Looking at the study overall: Researchers previously reported finding 90 million to 130 million unique TCR beta sequences from 170 million or so T cells.

Unmatched junction bases numbered 4, after V lost 3 bases and J lost 6 bases. Germline V gives CDR1 KGHSY, CDR2 FQNENV. The CDR3 extends over 15 amino acids. Broader study findings: A later analysis found most CMV-associated TCR beta chains apparently HLA-restricted. The authors judged a highly shared variant cluster likely a sequencing artifact.

This chain links TRBV16 with TRBJ2-2; 10 bases agree with TRBD1. Specimen: PBMCs. This clonotype was obtained from a girl aged 2 to 10 in good health and CMV-seronegative. CDR3 sequence reads: CASSQTGQGSGELFF. In DNA form, the CDR3 reads TGTGCCAGCAGCCAGACGGGACAGGGGTCCGGGGAGCTGTTTTTT.